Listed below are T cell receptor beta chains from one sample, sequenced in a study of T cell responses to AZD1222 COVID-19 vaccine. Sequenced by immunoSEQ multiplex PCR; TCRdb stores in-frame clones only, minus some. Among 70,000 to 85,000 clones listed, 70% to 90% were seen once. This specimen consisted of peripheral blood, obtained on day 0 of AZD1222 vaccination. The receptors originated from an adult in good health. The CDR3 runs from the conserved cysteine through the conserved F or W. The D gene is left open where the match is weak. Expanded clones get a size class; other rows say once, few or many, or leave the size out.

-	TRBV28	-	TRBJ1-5	TGTGCCAGCTCATGGGGCAGGGATGTTAATCAGCCCCAGCATTTT	CASSWGRDVNQPQHF
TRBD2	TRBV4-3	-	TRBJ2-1	TGCGCCAGCAGCCAGGGACTAGCTGGAAACAATGAGCAGTTCTTC	CASSQGLAGNNEQFF
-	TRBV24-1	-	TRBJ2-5	TGTGCCACCGGACTTCAAGAGACCCAGTACTTC	CATGLQETQYF
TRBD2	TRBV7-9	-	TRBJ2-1	TGTGCCAGCACAACTAGCGCGTACAATGAGCAGTTCTTC	CASTTSAYNEQFF
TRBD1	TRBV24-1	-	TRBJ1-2	TGTGCCACCAGTGATTGGGACAGGACCGGCTATGGGTATGGCTACACCTTC	CATSDWDRTGYGYGYTF
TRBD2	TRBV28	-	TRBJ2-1	TGTGCCAGCAACAGCGGGGGGGCTGGTGAGCAGTTCTTC	CASNSGGAGEQFF
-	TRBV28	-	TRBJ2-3	TGTGCCAGCAGTCCCGGGAGTTCGCAGTATTTT	CASSPGSSQYF
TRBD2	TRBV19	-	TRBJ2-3	TGTGCCAGTAGTACTAGCGGGAGAGGGACAGATACGCAGTATTTT	CASSTSGRGTDTQYF
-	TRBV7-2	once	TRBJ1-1	TGTGCCAGCAGGCCCGGCGGGCAGTCGCACACTGAAGCTTTCTTT	CASRPGGQSHTEAFF
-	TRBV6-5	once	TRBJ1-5	TGTGCCAGCAGTTCCCAATATAGCAATCAGCCCCAGCATTTT	CASSSQYSNQPQHF
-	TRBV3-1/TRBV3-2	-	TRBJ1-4	TGTGCCAGCAGCCAAACCGGACGGAAAACTAATGAAAAACTGTTTTTT	CASSQTGRKTNEKLFF
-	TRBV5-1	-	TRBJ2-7	TGCGCCAGCAGCCTACGGGACAACTACGAGCAGTACTTC	CASSLRDNYEQYF
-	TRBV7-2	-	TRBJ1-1	TGTGCCAGCAGCTTAGGTGGGGGTTTCGCTGAAGCTTTCTTT	CASSLGGGFAEAFF
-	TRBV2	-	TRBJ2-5	TGTGCCAGCAGTGAGGAAGAGACCCAGTACTTC	CASSEEETQYF
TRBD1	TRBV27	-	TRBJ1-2	TGTGCCAGCAGTTCGGGACAGGGCTCCTATGGCTACACCTTC	CASSSGQGSYGYTF
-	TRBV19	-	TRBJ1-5	TGTGCCAGTACCCCGTTTCACTATGAGGGCCAGCCCCAGCATTTT	CASTPFHYEGQPQHF
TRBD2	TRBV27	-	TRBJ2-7	TGTGCCAGCAGGAGTCTTGGACTAGCGGGAGTTCACGAGCAGTACTTC	CASRSLGLAGVHEQYF
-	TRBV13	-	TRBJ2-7	TGTGCCAGCAGCGACATGGGGTCTGAGCAGTACTTC	CASSDMGSEQYF
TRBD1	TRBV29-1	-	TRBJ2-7	TGCAGCGGCCGGGCAGGGGGCAGCTACGAGCAGTACTTC	CSGRAGGSYEQYF
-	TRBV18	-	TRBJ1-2	TGTGCCAGCTCACCAGGCAGGGAAAGGCATGGCTACACCTTC	CASSPGRERHGYTF